This TCR beta chain appears in the sequencing data of a study of T cell repertoires in cytomegalovirus infection. Turning to the study itself: It can be stated that public TCR beta signatures indicated CMV infection as well as a matching HLA type.

Study findings and constraints: HLA-C-restricted CMV-specific TCR beta clonotypes were dominant in the ex vivo response.

TCRdb itself ran the reads through MiXCR, one entry per CDR3 protein. In the table there are some 500,000 distinct CDR3 sequences, almost 40% of which are singletons. This clonotype was found a few times. Its specificity is unknown. The CDR3 length is 15 residues. V lost 4 bases and J 4 bases, leaving 16 bases between the germline ends. The V gene's germline CDR1 is ENHRY and CDR2 SYGVKD. The source of this sequence is a human donor in good health (CMV status not recorded). Some clones in this sample may be carry-over from other donors' samples. V and J are TRBV10-3 and TRBJ1-1, with a weak D call TRBD1 (5 bases). This specimen consisted of cultured PBMCs, obtained from culture after CMV antigen stimulation. CDR3 DNA sequence: TGTGCCATCAGTGTGGGGGGGGTTGGGTTCACTGAAGCTTTCTTT. Encoded protein: CAISVGGVGFTEAFF.